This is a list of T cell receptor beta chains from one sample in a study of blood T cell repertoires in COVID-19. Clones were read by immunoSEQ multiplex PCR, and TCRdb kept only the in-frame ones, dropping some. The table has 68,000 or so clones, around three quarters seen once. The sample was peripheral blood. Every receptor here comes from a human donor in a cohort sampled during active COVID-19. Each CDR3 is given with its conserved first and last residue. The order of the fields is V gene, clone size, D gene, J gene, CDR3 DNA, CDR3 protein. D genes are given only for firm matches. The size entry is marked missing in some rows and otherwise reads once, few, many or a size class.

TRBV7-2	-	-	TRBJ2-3	TGTGCCAGCAGCTACCAGGGGGGCATTGCAAATACGCAGTATTTT	CASSYQGGIANTQYF
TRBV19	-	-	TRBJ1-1	TGTGCCAGTAGTATAGAGGGGCGGGCAGGGCGCCGGGGGGCTGAAGCTTTCTTT	CASSIEGRAGRRGAEAFF
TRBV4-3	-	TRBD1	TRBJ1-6	TGCGCCAGCAGCCAGGAAACGACAGGGGTGGCCCTCCACTTT	CASSQETTGVALHF
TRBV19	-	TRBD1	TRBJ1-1	TGTGCCAGTAGACGACAGGGGTTGGGGACTGAAGCTTTCTTT	CASRRQGLGTEAFF
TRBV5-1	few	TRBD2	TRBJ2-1	TGCGCCAGCAGCTTGAGCCTAGCGGGAGTCGGTGAGCAGTTCTTC	CASSLSLAGVGEQFF
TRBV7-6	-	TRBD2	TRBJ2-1	TGTGCCAGCAGCTTAGTGGGCGGGAGCAATGAGCAGTTCTTC	CASSLVGGSNEQFF
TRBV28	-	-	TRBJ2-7	TGTGCCAGCAAACCCGGAGGACAGAGGTACGAGCAGTACTTC	CASKPGGQRYEQYF
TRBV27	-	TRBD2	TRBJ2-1	TGTGCCAGCAGCCTAGGCGGGAGCTACAATGAGCAGTTCTTC	CASSLGGSYNEQFF
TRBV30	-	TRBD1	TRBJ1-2	TGTGCCTGGAGCTCGGGACAGATCTATGGCTACACTTTC	CAWSSGQIYGYTF
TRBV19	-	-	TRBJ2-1	TGTGCCAGTAGTCAGGGGTACAATGAGCAGTTCTTC	CASSQGYNEQFF
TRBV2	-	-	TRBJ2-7	TGTGCCAGCAGTACCCAGGGGACCTACGAGCAGTACTTC	CASSTQGTYEQYF
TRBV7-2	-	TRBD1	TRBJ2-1	TGTGCCAGCAGGCGACAGGGATACAATGAGCAGTTCTTC	CASRRQGYNEQFF
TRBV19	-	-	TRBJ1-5	TGTGCCAGTGGGGGCCTGGACAGAAACAATCAGCCCCAGCATTTT	CASGGLDRNNQPQHF
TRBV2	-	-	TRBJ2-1	TGTGCCAGCAGTGAAGCGGGCCGCTTTTACAATGAGCAGTTCTTC	CASSEAGRFYNEQFF
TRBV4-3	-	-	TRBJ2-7	TGCGCCAGCAGCCAATTGCGTACAGACTCCTACGAGCAGTACTTC	CASSQLRTDSYEQYF
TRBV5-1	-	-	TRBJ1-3	TGCGCCAGCAGCTTGGACAGGTTCCGCTCTGGAAACACCATATATTTT	CASSLDRFRSGNTIYF
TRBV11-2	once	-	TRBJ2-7	TGTGCCAGCAGCTTAACAACCTACGAGCAGTACTTC	CASSLTTYEQYF
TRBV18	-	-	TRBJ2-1	TGTGCCAGCTCCCCCCCTGTGGGCTTTTCCTACAATGAGCAGTTCTTC	CASSPPVGFSYNEQFF
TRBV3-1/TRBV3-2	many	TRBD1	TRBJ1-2	TGTGCCAGCATTGGGACAGGGGGATATGGCTACACCTTC	CASIGTGGYGYTF
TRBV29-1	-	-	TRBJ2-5	TGCAGCGTTGGGGCCCAAGAGACCCAGTACTTC	CSVGAQETQYF
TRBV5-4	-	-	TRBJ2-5	TGTGCCAGCAGCTCATCACTAGCTCCTCAAGAGACCCAGTACTTC	CASSSSLAPQETQYF
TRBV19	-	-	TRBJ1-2	TGTGCCACGACCAGGAGACAGTTGGAGGGCTACACCTTC	CATTRRQLEGYTF
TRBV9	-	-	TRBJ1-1	TGTGCCAGCAGCGTAGACAGTTACACTGAAGCTTTCTTT	CASSVDSYTEAFF
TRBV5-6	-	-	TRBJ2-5	TGTGCCAGCAGCTTGGCCAGTGGGACCCAGTACTTC	CASSLASGTQYF
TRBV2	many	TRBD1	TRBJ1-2	TGTGCCAGCAGTGATCATGGCAGGGGGCTTGGCTACACCTTC	CASSDHGRGLGYTF
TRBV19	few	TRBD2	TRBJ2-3	TGTGCCAGTAGGGGGGACTACACAGATACGCAGTATTTT	CASRGDYTDTQYF
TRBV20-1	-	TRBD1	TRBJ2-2	TGCAGTGCTAGTTCTTACAGGGGGCAGACCGGGGAGCTGTTTTTT	CSASSYRGQTGELFF
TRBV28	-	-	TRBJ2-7	TGTGCCAGCAGTTTAGCGGGTCCTAGTACCTACGAGCAGTACTTC	CASSLAGPSTYEQYF
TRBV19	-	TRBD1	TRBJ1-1	TGTGCCAGTAGTACGGCCCTCGGGGACAGGGGGGAAGCTTTCTTT	CASSTALGDRGEAFF
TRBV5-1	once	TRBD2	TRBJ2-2	TGCGCCAGCAGCTTAGCGGGGGCCGCGAACACCGGGGAGCTGTTTTTT	CASSLAGAANTGELFF
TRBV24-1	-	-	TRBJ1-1	TGTGCCACCAGTGATATCGGGGGGTATGAAGCTTTCTTT	CATSDIGGYEAFF
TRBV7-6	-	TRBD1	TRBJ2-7	TGTGCCAGCAGCTCGTCCGGGACAGGGTTCCACGAGCAGTACTTC	CASSSSGTGFHEQYF
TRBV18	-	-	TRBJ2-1	TGTGCCAGCTCAATGGAGGGGTTACTTGGTGGGAAACACAATGAGCAGTTCTTC	CASSMEGLLGGKHNEQFF
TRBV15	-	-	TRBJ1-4	TGTGCCACCACTAGGTCCCGTGCAGCTAATGAAAAACTGTTTTTT	CATTRSRAANEKLFF
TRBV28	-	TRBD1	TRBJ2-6	TGTGCCAGCAGGACAGGGGGTTCCTCTGGGGCCAACGTCCTGACTTTC	CASRTGGSSGANVLTF
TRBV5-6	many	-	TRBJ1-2	TGTGCCAGCAGTCGAGACAGGATGAGTGGCTACACCTTC	CASSRDRMSGYTF
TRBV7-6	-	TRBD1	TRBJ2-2	TGTGCCAGCAGCTACGGGCTAGGACAGGCCATCGGGGAGCTGTTTTTT	CASSYGLGQAIGELFF
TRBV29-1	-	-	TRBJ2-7	TGCAGCGTTGAAGTAACCTACGAGCAGTACTTC	CSVEVTYEQYF
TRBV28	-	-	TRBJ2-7	TGTGCCAGCAGTTTAGAGCACGAGCAGTACTTC	CASSLEHEQYF
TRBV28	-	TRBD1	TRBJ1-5	TGTGCCAGCAGTTTGGGACAGGATCAGCCCCAGCATTTT	CASSLGQDQPQHF
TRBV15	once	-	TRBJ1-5	TGTGCCACCAGCAGAGCAGGGGCGGGTCAGCCCCAGCATTTT	CATSRAGAGQPQHF
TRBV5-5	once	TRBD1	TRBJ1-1	TGTGCCAGCAGCAGACTACAGGGGGCGCACACTGAAGCTTTCTTT	CASSRLQGAHTEAFF
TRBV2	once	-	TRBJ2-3	TGTGCCAGCAGTGTTGAGGGGGACACAGATACGCAGTATTTT	CASSVEGDTDTQYF
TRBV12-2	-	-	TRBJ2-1	TGTGCAAGTCGCTTAGTCCCCGAGCCGGGAGGATATAGTGAGCAGTTCTTC	CASRLVPEPGGYSEQFF
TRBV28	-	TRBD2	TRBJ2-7	TGTGCCACAATACGCGGGGGGTACTCTCACTCCTACGAGCAGTACTTC	CATIRGGYSHSYEQYF
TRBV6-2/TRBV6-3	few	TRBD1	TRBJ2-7	TGTGCCAGCAGCCAAGGGGACAGGGACTACGAGCAGTACTTC	CASSQGDRDYEQYF
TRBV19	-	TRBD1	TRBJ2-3	TGTGCCAGTAGTATAGATATAACAGGGGGGGATACGCAGTATTTT	CASSIDITGGDTQYF
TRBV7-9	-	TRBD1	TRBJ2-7	TGTGCCAGCAGCTTAGTGGGACAGGTTTCCTACGAGCAGTACTTC	CASSLVGQVSYEQYF
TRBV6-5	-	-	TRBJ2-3	TGTGCCAGTACCAATTTCGGGGGCACAGATACGCAGTATTTT	CASTNFGGTDTQYF
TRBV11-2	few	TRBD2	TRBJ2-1	TGTGCCAGCAGCTTAGGGGGGGGTGAGCAGTTCTTC	CASSLGGGEQFF
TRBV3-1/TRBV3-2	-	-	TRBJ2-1	TGTGCCAGCAGCCAAGACCCGTATGCCTCGGATGAGCAGTTCTTC	CASSQDPYASDEQFF
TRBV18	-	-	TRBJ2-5	TGTGCCAGCTCAACCCGGGACACCTATATACAAGAGACCCAGTACTTC	CASSTRDTYIQETQYF
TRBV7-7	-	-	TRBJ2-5	TGTGCTAGCAGCTTAGGTGGGGGGATACAAGAGACCCAGTACTTC	CASSLGGGIQETQYF
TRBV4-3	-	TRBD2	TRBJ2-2	TGCGCCAGCAGCCAAGATCTACGGGAGGGGGTTTACGGCGGGGAGCTGTTTTTT	CASSQDLREGVYGGELFF
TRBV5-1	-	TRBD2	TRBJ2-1	TGCGCCAGCAGCACGGGACTAGCGGGAAGGGATGAGCAGTTCTTC	CASSTGLAGRDEQFF
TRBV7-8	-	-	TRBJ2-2	TGTGCCAGCAGCCCCCGGGTCCCCGGGGAGCTGTTTTTT	CASSPRVPGELFF
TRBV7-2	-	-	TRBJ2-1	TGTGCCAGCAGCCCCCGTGGCGGCAGAGATGAGCAGTTCTTC	CASSPRGGRDEQFF